This T cell receptor (beta chain) derives from a study of blood T cell repertoires in COVID-19. The overall study: Acute-phase and convalescent COVID-19 samples originated in the United States, Italy and Spain. Sample material is recorded as cDNA or gDNA derived from T cells, B-cell-depleted T cells, or PBMCs.

V shed 5 bases, J shed 1 base, and the junction held 7 bases outside the gene matches. The CDR3 contains 15 residues. Germline V lookup: CDR1 SEHNR, CDR2 FQNEAQ (reference sequence). In the original workflow: Nucleated cell counts were estimated from reference gene primer amplification. Using immunoSEQ multiplex PCR, the repertoire was profiled, and TCRdb retains in-frame clones only, with some absent. The V and J calls and the clone size are those of that table, but D and trimming were determined from the DNA. The sample includes about 210,000 clones, approximately 82% of them seen just once. Specimen: peripheral blood. This receptor was identified in a man aged 45-60 years with active or convalescent COVID-19. The chain combines TRBV7-9 with TRBJ2-7; 8 positions match TRBD1. The CDR3 here is CASSKGTGASYEQYF. CDR3 DNA sequence: TGTGCCAGCAGCAAAGGGACAGGCGCTTCCTACGAGCAGTACTTC.